The T cell receptor beta chain under discussion was sequenced for a study of T cell repertoires in cytomegalovirus infection. Study context: Through public TCR beta signatures, both CMV infection and matching HLA type were indicated.

TCRdb itself ran the reads through MiXCR, one entry per CDR3 protein. The top ten hold over 2.5% of the sample, which has almost 300,000 distinct CDR3 sequences, 9.6% seen once. Broader study findings: Adding up the frequency of public TCR beta families identified people who carried CMV plus the relevant HLA. In two of eight donors, the top clonotype was HLA-C-restricted CMV-specific.

This clonotype was found many times. Its target is unknown. The CDR3 loop spans 15 amino acids. Germline V lookup: CDR1 SGHKS, CDR2 YYEKEE (reference sequence). Trimming removed 0 bases from V and 2 bases from J, with 12 bases in between. This clonotype was sampled from a human donor in good health (CMV status not recorded). Some clones in this sample may be carry-over from other donors' samples. Input material: PBMCs. This chain links TRBV5-5 with TRBJ2-7; possible D gene TRBD1, 6 bases. CDR3 amino acids: CASSLEHRATYEQYF. CDR3 coding DNA: TGTGCCAGCAGCTTGGAACACAGGGCCACCTACGAGCAGTACTTC.